This T cell receptor beta chain derives from a study of T cell repertoires in cytomegalovirus infection. Germline assignment: CDR1 MGHRA and CDR2 YSYEKL. V shed 3 bases and J shed 7 bases, with 12 bases lying between them. The CDR3 runs 13 residues. TCRdb reprocessed the reads via MiXCR and lists one record per CDR3 protein. The table has 350,000 to 450,000 distinct CDR3 sequences, roughly 20% seen once. The receptor was isolated from a human donor in good health (CMV status not recorded). Some clones in this sample may be carry-over from other donors' samples. This chain connects TRBV4-1 to TRBJ1-1; D uncertain. Sequenced material: PBMCs. The CDR3 region is CASSQRAGSEAFF. The CDR3 DNA reads TGCGCCAGCAGCCAGAGGGCGGGGAGTGAAGCTTTCTTT.